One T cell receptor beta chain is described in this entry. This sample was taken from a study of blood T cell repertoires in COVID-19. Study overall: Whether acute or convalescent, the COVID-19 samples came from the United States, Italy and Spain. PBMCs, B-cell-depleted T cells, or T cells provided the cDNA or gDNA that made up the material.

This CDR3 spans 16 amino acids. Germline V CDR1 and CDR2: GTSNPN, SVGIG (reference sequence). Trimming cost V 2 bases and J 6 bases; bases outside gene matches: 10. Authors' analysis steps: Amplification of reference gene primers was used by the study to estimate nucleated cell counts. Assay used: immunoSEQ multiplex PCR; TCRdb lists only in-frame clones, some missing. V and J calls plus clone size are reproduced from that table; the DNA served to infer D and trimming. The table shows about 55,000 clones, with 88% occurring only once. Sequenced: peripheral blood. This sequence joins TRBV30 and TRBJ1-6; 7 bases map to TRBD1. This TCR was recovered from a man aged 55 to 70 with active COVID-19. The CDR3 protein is CAWSPQTGVSNSPLHF. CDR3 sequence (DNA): TGTGCCTGGAGTCCTCAAACAGGGGTTAGTAATTCACCCCTCCACTTT.